The entry below describes one TCR beta chain. The sample belongs to a study of blood T cell repertoires in COVID-19. As for the study in general: Sample material is recorded as cDNA or gDNA derived from T cells, B-cell-depleted T cells, or PBMCs.

Germline values: CDR1 MGHDK, CDR2 SYGVNS. Trimming pared 3 bases from V and 8 bases from J, leaving 14 bases between. CDR3 length: 14 residues. Using immunoSEQ multiplex PCR, the repertoire was profiled, and TCRdb retains in-frame clones only, with some absent. The table lists roughly 250,000 clones, roughly 88% of them singletons. The chain carries TRBV25-1 and TRBJ2-1; D is possibly TRBD1 (5 bases). The clonotype originates from a woman aged 40-49 years who had recovered from COVID-19. The sequenced sample was peripheral blood. In nucleotides, the CDR3 is TGTGCCAGCAGTGATAGACAGTATCTCGATGAGCAGTTCTTC. Protein: CASSDRQYLDEQFF.